These T cell receptor beta chains were read from a single sample in a study of Ad26.COV2.S vaccination and SARS-CoV-2 variants. The assay was immunoSEQ multiplex PCR, and TCRdb's table has in-frame clones only and misses some. The sample shows about 680,000 clones, roughly 90% of them seen only once. Source: peripheral blood, taken in a trial of Ad26.COV2.S vaccine versus placebo. The receptors stem from a person aged 18-60 years who received the Ad26.COV2.S COVID-19 vaccine or a placebo. Each CDR3 is given with its conserved first and last residue. A D gene is named only where the DNA matches it firmly.

d_call: .; j_call: TRBJ1-2; v_call: TRBV5-4; cdr3_aa: CASSLQANYGYTF
d_call: .; j_call: TRBJ2-6; v_call: TRBV28; cdr3_aa: CASSPQGSGANVLTF
d_call: .; j_call: TRBJ1-4; v_call: TRBV5-1; cdr3_aa: CASSLDVNEKLFF
d_call: .; j_call: TRBJ1-6; v_call: TRBV9; cdr3_aa: CASSVGTQGSYNSPLHF
d_call: .; j_call: TRBJ1-1; v_call: TRBV29-1; cdr3_aa: CSAYGPENTEAFF
d_call: TRBD2; j_call: TRBJ2-5; v_call: TRBV19; cdr3_aa: CASSRRLAGARETQYF
d_call: TRBD1; j_call: TRBJ2-7; v_call: TRBV10-2; cdr3_aa: CASSRQGGYEQYF
d_call: .; j_call: TRBJ2-2; v_call: TRBV19; cdr3_aa: CASSIVRKRDTGELFF
d_call: .; j_call: TRBJ2-1; v_call: TRBV27; cdr3_aa: CASTGLYNEQFF
d_call: .; j_call: TRBJ2-7; v_call: TRBV30; cdr3_aa: CAWANRDLSREQYF
d_call: TRBD1; j_call: TRBJ2-3; v_call: TRBV5-1; cdr3_aa: CASSTGTGSDTDTQYF
d_call: .; j_call: TRBJ1-5; v_call: TRBV19; cdr3_aa: CASSMLPTGPQHF
d_call: .; j_call: TRBJ2-3; v_call: TRBV7-2; cdr3_aa: CASSLKSVTDTQYF
d_call: .; j_call: TRBJ2-6; v_call: TRBV9; cdr3_aa: CASSVEGSGANVLTF
d_call: TRBD1; j_call: TRBJ1-6; v_call: TRBV5-4; cdr3_aa: CASRPGTVSNSPLHF
d_call: .; j_call: TRBJ1-5; v_call: TRBV10-3; cdr3_aa: CAISEPNQPQHF
d_call: .; j_call: TRBJ2-3; v_call: TRBV7-9; cdr3_aa: CAAGQRTDTQYF
d_call: .; j_call: TRBJ2-5; v_call: TRBV5-1; cdr3_aa: CASSFTTYQETQYF
d_call: TRBD1; j_call: TRBJ1-1; v_call: TRBV13; cdr3_aa: CASSLDFGQGGPEAFF
d_call: TRBD2; j_call: TRBJ2-5; v_call: TRBV11-2; cdr3_aa: CASSLVRTSGYQETQYF
d_call: TRBD1; j_call: TRBJ2-7; v_call: TRBV7-9; cdr3_aa: CASSATGQEQYF
d_call: TRBD2; j_call: TRBJ2-7; v_call: TRBV7-2; cdr3_aa: CASSARVLADSYEQYF
d_call: .; j_call: TRBJ2-1; v_call: TRBV29-1; cdr3_aa: CSVEASVGEQFF
d_call: .; j_call: TRBJ1-1; v_call: TRBV25-1; cdr3_aa: CANNTEAFF
d_call: TRBD1; j_call: TRBJ1-6; v_call: TRBV3-1/TRBV3-2; cdr3_aa: CASSRGDRDNSPLHF
d_call: .; j_call: TRBJ2-6; v_call: TRBV21-1; cdr3_aa: CASSKGQGPGGANVLTF
d_call: .; j_call: TRBJ1-3; v_call: TRBV6-2/TRBV6-3; cdr3_aa: CASSYSDGNTIYF
d_call: TRBD1; j_call: TRBJ2-2; v_call: TRBV7-3; cdr3_aa: CASSLDRAGTGELFF
d_call: .; j_call: TRBJ2-3; v_call: TRBV2; cdr3_aa: CASSLTLNTDTQYF
d_call: .; j_call: TRBJ2-2; v_call: TRBV4-3; cdr3_aa: CASSQAVTGELFF
d_call: .; j_call: TRBJ2-1; v_call: TRBV4-2; cdr3_aa: CASSQDRDNEQFF
d_call: TRBD2; j_call: TRBJ2-1; v_call: TRBV7-8; cdr3_aa: CASYTSGRTNEQFF
d_call: .; j_call: TRBJ2-1; v_call: TRBV3-1/TRBV3-2; cdr3_aa: CASSPRGSVYNEQFF
d_call: .; j_call: TRBJ2-5; v_call: TRBV3-1/TRBV3-2; cdr3_aa: CASSQGSEAILSQETQYF
d_call: .; j_call: TRBJ1-2; v_call: TRBV3-1/TRBV3-2; cdr3_aa: CASSQSGSGGYTF
d_call: .; j_call: TRBJ1-1; v_call: TRBV19; cdr3_aa: CASSIRGGTEAFF
d_call: .; j_call: TRBJ1-3; v_call: TRBV6-5; cdr3_aa: CASNPEGFIRNTIYF
d_call: .; j_call: TRBJ2-2; v_call: TRBV21-1; cdr3_aa: CASSKGNSGRIVAGELFF
d_call: TRBD1; j_call: TRBJ1-1; v_call: TRBV11-2; cdr3_aa: CASSFRGQGTEAFF
d_call: TRBD2; j_call: TRBJ2-6; v_call: TRBV4-3; cdr3_aa: CASSPRSIAGGLSGANVLTF
d_call: TRBD1; j_call: TRBJ2-5; v_call: TRBV29-1; cdr3_aa: CSGGTGGKTQYF
d_call: .; j_call: TRBJ1-6; v_call: TRBV9; cdr3_aa: CASASVANSPLHF
d_call: TRBD2; j_call: TRBJ2-1; v_call: TRBV10-1; cdr3_aa: CASSETPGTTNNEQFF
d_call: .; j_call: TRBJ2-1; v_call: TRBV7-8; cdr3_aa: CASSLDRVGHEQFF
d_call: .; j_call: TRBJ2-1; v_call: TRBV11-2; cdr3_aa: CASSLVVGNNEQFF
d_call: TRBD1; j_call: TRBJ1-1; v_call: TRBV2; cdr3_aa: CATKGATGANTEAFF
d_call: TRBD2; j_call: TRBJ2-2; v_call: TRBV28; cdr3_aa: CASSLGGSSGELFF
d_call: TRBD1; j_call: TRBJ1-5; v_call: TRBV27; cdr3_aa: CASTPWLEGQGNQPQHF
d_call: .; j_call: TRBJ1-4; v_call: TRBV6-5; cdr3_aa: CASSYLQGREKLFF
d_call: .; j_call: TRBJ2-1; v_call: TRBV18; cdr3_aa: CASSPPMELEQFF
d_call: TRBD1; j_call: TRBJ1-1; v_call: TRBV7-6; cdr3_aa: CASSTLGQEMNTEAFF
d_call: TRBD2; j_call: TRBJ2-1; v_call: TRBV3-1/TRBV3-2; cdr3_aa: CASSRNLAGTSYNEQFF
d_call: .; j_call: TRBJ1-2; v_call: TRBV7-9; cdr3_aa: CASFDWFYGYTF
d_call: TRBD1; j_call: TRBJ1-2; v_call: TRBV7-2; cdr3_aa: CASSLPGQGANYGYTF
d_call: .; j_call: TRBJ1-3; v_call: TRBV6-5; cdr3_aa: CASSYGGSGNTIYF